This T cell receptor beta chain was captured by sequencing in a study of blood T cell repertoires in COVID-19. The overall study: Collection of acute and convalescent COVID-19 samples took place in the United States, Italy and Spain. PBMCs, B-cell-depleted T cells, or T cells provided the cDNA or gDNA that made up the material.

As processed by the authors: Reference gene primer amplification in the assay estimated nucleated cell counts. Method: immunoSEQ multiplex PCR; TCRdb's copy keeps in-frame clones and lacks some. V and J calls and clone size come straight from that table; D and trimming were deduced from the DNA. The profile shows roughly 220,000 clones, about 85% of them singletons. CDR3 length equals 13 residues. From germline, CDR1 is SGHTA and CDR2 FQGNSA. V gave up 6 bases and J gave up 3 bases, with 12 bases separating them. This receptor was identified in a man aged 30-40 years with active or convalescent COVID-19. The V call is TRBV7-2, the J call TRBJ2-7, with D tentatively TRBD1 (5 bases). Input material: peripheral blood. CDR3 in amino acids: CASSGVRGYEQYF. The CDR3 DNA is TGTGCCAGCAGTGGGGTTAGGGGCTACGAGCAGTACTTC.